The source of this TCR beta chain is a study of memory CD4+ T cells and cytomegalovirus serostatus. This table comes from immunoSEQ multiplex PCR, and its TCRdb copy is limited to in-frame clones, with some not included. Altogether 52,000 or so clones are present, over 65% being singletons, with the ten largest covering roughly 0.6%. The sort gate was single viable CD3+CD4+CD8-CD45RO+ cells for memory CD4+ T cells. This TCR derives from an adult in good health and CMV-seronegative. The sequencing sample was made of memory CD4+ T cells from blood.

This chain's CDR3 is CASSLGGTAKRTEAFF. The CDR3 DNA sequence: TGTGCCAGCAGCTTAGGGGGAACAGCTAAACGCACTGAAGCTTTCTTT. The chain couples TRBV7-9 to TRBJ1-1, with no clear D. The CDR3 sequence is 16 residues long. Trimming removed 1 base from V and 4 bases from J, with 16 bases in between. Germline lookup yields CDR1 SEHNR and CDR2 FQNEAQ (reference sequence).